The 26 T cell receptor beta chains reported below all come from one sample, sequenced in a study of cytomegalovirus exposure and HLA in healthy donors. PCR involved 60 Vbeta and 13 Jbeta primers. Libraries were prepared by immunoSEQ multiplex PCR; TCRdb keeps only in-frame clonotypes and omits some of them. Of roughly 170,000 clones detected, over 60% appear once; the ten largest clones hold more than 1.3%. Sequencing used PBMCs. The receptors were sampled from a girl aged 5 to 17 in good health and CMV-seronegative.

The chain has TRBV12-5 and TRBJ2-5; D perhaps matches TRBD2 (5 bases). The V and J ends lost 4 bases and 7 bases respectively, with 31 bases between them. The CDR3 covers 19 residues. Germline CDR1 LGHNT, CDR2 FRNRAP. In nucleotides, the CDR3 is TGTGCTAGTGGTTGGGGATCGGGCCCCTTTCGGATGGAGGAAGGGACCCAGTACTTC. This gives the protein CASGWGSGPFRMEEGTQYF.

J is TRBJ1-1 and V is TRBV4-1, with no clear D. Deletions cut 0 bases from V and 7 bases from J, with 15 bases between. The V gene's germline CDR1 is MGHRA and CDR2 YSYEKL. This CDR3 region has 15 residues. This CDR3 reads CASSQDRTQAIEAFF. For the CDR3, the DNA is TGCGCCAGCAGCCAAGATCGAACCCAGGCTATTGAAGCTTTCTTT.

The gene calls are TRBV19 and TRBJ1-1; D may be TRBD1 (5 bases). Trimming pared 0 bases from V and 3 bases from J, leaving 11 bases between. The CDR3 is 15 residues long. Germline lookup yields CDR1 LNHDA and CDR2 SQIVND (reference sequence). The CDR3 spells CASSIESRAYTEAFF. The CDR3 DNA sequence: TGTGCCAGTAGTATAGAGAGCAGGGCCTACACTGAAGCTTTCTTT.

The chain carries TRBV9 and TRBJ1-4, with D possibly matching TRBD1 (5 bases). The CDR3 runs to 15 residues. Deletions cut 0 bases from V and 11 bases from J, with 17 bases between. Germline V lookup: CDR1 SGDLS, CDR2 YYNGEE. CDR3 in DNA: TGTGCCAGCAGCGTAGGAACGGACACCGGTTCCAAACTGTTTTTT. This encodes CASSVGTDTGSKLFF.

Only a few counts were recorded for this clone. The chain combines TRBV10-3 with TRBJ2-3, with D possibly matching TRBD2 (7 bases). CDR1 ENHRY and CDR2 SYGVKD come from the germline V gene. CDR3 length equals 15 residues. The V end lost 6 bases, the J end lost 3 bases, and 16 bases lay between the germline ends. The CDR3 region has the DNA TGTGCCATCAGCCGGGGAGGGGGTAGTACAGATACGCAGTATTTT. Translation gives CAISRGGGSTDTQYF.

This clone was counted once. The J gene is TRBJ1-2, the V gene TRBV19, with TRBD1 identical over 8 bases. V dropped 1 base and J dropped 4; count of bases not matched to a gene: 2. Germline CDR1 LNHDA, CDR2 SQIVND (reference sequence). The CDR3 spans 14 residues. Here the CDR3 reads CASSIAGTGYGYTF. The CDR3 nucleotides read TGTGCCAGTAGTATAGCTGGGACAGGCTATGGCTACACCTTC.

This chain joins TRBV19 and TRBJ1-5; a weak D match, TRBD1 (6 bases). This CDR3 contains 15 residues. The V and J ends lost 5 bases and 2 bases respectively, with 13 bases between them. Germline values: CDR1 LNHDA, CDR2 SQIVND (reference sequence). The DNA of the CDR3 is TGTGCCAGTAGTTCCACAGGGAATGGCAATCAGCCCCAGCATTTT. It codes for CASSSTGNGNQPQHF.

There are a few counts of this clone. The gene calls are TRBV4-1 and TRBJ2-2; TRBD1 agrees at 8 bases. The trim removed 3 bases at V and 7 bases at J, leaving 10 bases unmatched. This CDR3 is built from 16 residues. From germline, CDR1 is MGHRA and CDR2 YSYEKL. CDR3 region: CASSHQAQGAFGELFF. CDR3 coding DNA: TGCGCCAGCAGCCACCAGGCCCAGGGGGCATTCGGGGAGCTGTTTTTT.

This rearrangement joins TRBV4-1 to TRBJ1-1; a possible D gene is TRBD1 (5 bases). The V and J ends lost 4 bases and 2 bases respectively, with 20 bases between them. CDR1 is MGHRA, CDR2 YSYEKL, per germline. This CDR3 is built from 17 residues. CDR3 region: CASSLLQRGGANTEAFF. CDR3 nucleotides: TGCGCCAGCAGCCTCTTGCAGCGCGGCGGGGCCAACACTGAAGCTTTCTTT.

This clone was picked up a small number of times. Mismatch with germline at one junction end may stem from a read error. This chain connects TRBV7-9 to TRBJ1-2; perhaps TRBD1 as D (5 bases). Germline assignment: CDR1 SEHNR and CDR2 FQNEAQ (reference sequence). This CDR3 contains 15 residues. CDR3: CASSHITGTPVVFCF. For the CDR3, the DNA is TGTGCCAGCAGCCATATCACCGGGACTCCGGTTGTTTTTTGCTTC.

As to this clone: Other DNA sequences in this specimen translate into the identical CDR3. The chain has TRBV18 and TRBJ1-2; D is possibly TRBD1 (5 bases). The CDR3 length is 12 residues. V lost 2 bases to trimming and J lost 6 bases, with 7 bases between them. CDR1 KGHSH and CDR2 LQKENI come from the germline V gene. As DNA, the CDR3 is TGTGCCAGCTCACCATCGGGGGATGGCTACACCTTC. As protein: CASSPSGDGYTF.

This clone has a handful of counts. V gene TRBV7-8 combines with J gene TRBJ1-2, with D possibly TRBD1 on 5 matching bases. Trimming cost V 7 bases and J 4 bases, with 22 bases left between them. Looked up from germline, CDR1 is SGHVS and CDR2 is FQNEAQ. The CDR3 loop spans 16 amino acids. Written as DNA, the CDR3 is TGTGCCAGCACCCTAGTACCGGGGGATGGAGCCTATGGCTACACCTTC. Its translation: CASTLVPGDGAYGYTF.

This chain connects TRBV5-4 to TRBJ1-5, with 7 nucleotides matching TRBD1. Germline trimming cut 6 bases from V and 0 bases from J; bases unmatched to any gene: 15. Germline values: CDR1 SGHNT, CDR2 YYREEE (reference sequence). The CDR3 spans 18 residues. CDR3 region: CASTKGQRARDSNQPQHF. CDR3 DNA: TGTGCCAGCACCAAGGGACAGAGGGCGCGTGATAGCAATCAGCCCCAGCATTTT. Drawing the rest from reference TRBV5-4 and TRBJ1-5, the complete variable domain is ETGVTQSPTHLIKTRGQQVTLRCSSQSGHNTVSWYQQALGQGPQFIFQYYREEENGRGNFPPRFSGLQFPNYSSELNVNALELDDSALYLCASTKGQRARDSNQPQHFGDGTRLSIL.

The chain links TRBV5-1 to TRBJ2-7; a possible D gene is TRBD1 (5 bases). V was cut by 4 bases and J by 0 bases, with 14 bases left in between. This CDR3 is 15 amino acids long. The germline CDR1 and CDR2 sequences are SGHRS and YFSETQ. CDR3 in DNA: TGCGCCAGCAGCCGATCGGACATGCTCTCCTACGAGCAGTACTTC. Protein product: CASSRSDMLSYEQYF.

The rearrangement uses TRBV6-1 and TRBJ2-2; D gene ambiguous. Germline V CDR1 and CDR2: MNHNS, SASEGT. V lost 6 bases and J lost 4, with 9 bases in between. The CDR3 length is 13 residues. The CDR3: CASRKPTTGELFF. CDR3 bases: TGTGCCAGCAGGAAACCTACCACCGGGGAGCTGTTTTTT.

This rearrangement joins TRBV5-8 to TRBJ2-7, with 7 bases lining up with TRBD1. Germline V CDR1 and CDR2: SGHTS, YDEGEE. V gave up 2 bases and J gave up 7 bases; unmatched junction bases: 3. This CDR3 is 12 amino acids long. The CDR3, as DNA: TGTGCCAGCAGCTTACCAGGGGGTGAGCAGTACTTC. Encoded protein: CASSLPGGEQYF.

CDR3 in amino acids: CASSRGTRGTEAFF. The CDR3 DNA is TGTGCCAGCAGTCGGGGGACGCGGGGCACTGAAGCTTTCTTT. The chain has TRBV6-5 and TRBJ1-1, with D possibly TRBD1 on 5 matching bases. The CDR3 sequence is 14 residues long. V was clipped by 5 bases and J by 4 bases, with 14 bases between them. Germline CDR1 MNHEY, CDR2 SVGAGI.

This clone has a single count. CDR3 protein: CSVEAGVGEQFF. The CDR3 DNA follows: TGCAGCGTTGAAGCGGGGGTTGGTGAGCAGTTCTTC. V gene TRBV29-1 combines with J gene TRBJ2-1; D may be TRBD2 (6 bases). Germline lookup yields CDR1 SQVTM and CDR2 ANQGSEA. The germline V and J ends were trimmed by 1 base and 9 bases, with 10 bases remaining between them. The CDR3 loop spans 12 amino acids.

The chain uses TRBV13 and TRBJ2-7; a possible D gene is TRBD2 (5 bases). Germline V CDR1 and CDR2: PRHDT, FYEKMQ (reference sequence). V was cut by 5 bases and J by 6 bases, with 11 bases left in between. The CDR3 runs to 12 residues. The CDR3 sequence: CASSDRGGEQYF. The DNA for the CDR3 is TGTGCCAGCAGCGACCGGGGTGGCGAGCAGTACTTC.

V and J are TRBV5-1 and TRBJ2-1; D may be TRBD2 (6 bases). V shed 0 bases and J shed 4 bases, with 14 bases lying between them. Germline V gene lookup returns CDR1 SGHRS and CDR2 YFSETQ. This CDR3 spans 16 amino acids. In nucleotides, the CDR3 is TGCGCCAGCAGCTTGGCCGGTAGCGGAGATTACAATGAGCAGTTCTTC. Translation gives CASSLAGSGDYNEQFF.

The V call is TRBV6-4, the J call TRBJ1-5; D remains ambiguous. Trimming left V 7 bases short and J 4 bases short, with 8 bases between. Germline CDR1 reads MRHNA; CDR2 reads SNTAGT. This CDR3 contains 12 residues. The CDR3 sequence is CASMWRNQPQHF. The CDR3 nucleotides read TGTGCCAGCATGTGGAGGAATCAGCCCCAGCATTTT.

The V and J genes are TRBV6-1 and TRBJ2-5; perhaps TRBD2 as D (7 bases). In germline, CDR1 is MNHNS, CDR2 SASEGT. The CDR3 spans 18 residues. V gave up 0 bases and J gave up 5 bases, with 22 bases separating them. CDR3 nucleotide sequence: TGTGCCAGCAGTGAAGCAGGGGGGGGGAGACTACCATGGGAGACCCAGTACTTC. As protein: CASSEAGGGRLPWETQYF.

This sequence joins TRBV10-3 and TRBJ2-7, with 8 nucleotides matching TRBD2. The CDR3 loop spans 16 amino acids. V gave up 4 bases and J gave up 0 bases; unmatched junction bases: 8. Per the germline V gene, CDR1 is ENHRY and CDR2 is SYGVKD. This CDR3 is CAISGIAGGTSYEQYF. DNA of the CDR3: TGTGCCATCAGTGGTATCGCGGGGGGCACCTCCTACGAGCAGTACTTC.

The rearrangement joins TRBV9 to TRBJ2-1; 15 bases align to TRBD2. J lost 6 bases, V lost 4 bases, and 2 bases had no gene match. From germline, CDR1 is SGDLS and CDR2 YYNGEE. There are 15 residues in the CDR3. The DNA for the CDR3 is TGTGCCAGCAGCCCGGGACTAGCGGGGGGCAATGAGCAGTTCTTC. Protein sequence: CASSPGLAGGNEQFF.

V and J are TRBV18 and TRBJ1-2; 9 nucleotides agree with TRBD1. The junction had 14 bases not matched to a gene; V was cut back by 2 bases and J by 7 bases. From germline, CDR1 is KGHSH and CDR2 LQKENI. This CDR3 is built from 17 residues. CDR3: CASSPSASGTGKGGYTF. The CDR3, as DNA: TGTGCCAGCTCACCAAGTGCATCAGGGACAGGGAAGGGTGGCTACACCTTC.

This clone turned up a few times. This chain joins TRBV5-6 and TRBJ2-4; 10 bases are a match to TRBD1. CDR1 and CDR2 from the germline V gene are SGHDT and YYEEEE. This CDR3 region has 16 residues. Trimming removed 2 bases from V and 8 bases from J; junction bases left unmatched: 10. Here the CDR3 DNA reads TGTGCCAGCAGCTTTTCCACGGGACAGGGGATGGACATTCAGTACTTC. This translates into CASSFSTGQGMDIQYF.